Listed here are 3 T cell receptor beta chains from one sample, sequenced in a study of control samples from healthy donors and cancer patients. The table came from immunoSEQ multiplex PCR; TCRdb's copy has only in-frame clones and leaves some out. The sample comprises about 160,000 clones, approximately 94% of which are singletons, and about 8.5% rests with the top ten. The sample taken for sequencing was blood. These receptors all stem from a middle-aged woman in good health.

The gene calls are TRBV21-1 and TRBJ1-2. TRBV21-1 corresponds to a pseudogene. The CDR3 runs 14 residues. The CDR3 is CASSRQGDNYGYTF. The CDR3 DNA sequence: TGTGCCAGCAGCCGGCAGGGAGATAACTATGGCTACACCTTC.

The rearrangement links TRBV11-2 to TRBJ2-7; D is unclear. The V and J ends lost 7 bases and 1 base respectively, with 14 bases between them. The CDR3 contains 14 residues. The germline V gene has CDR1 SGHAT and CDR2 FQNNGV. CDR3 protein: CASTLWAASYEQYF. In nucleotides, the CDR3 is TGTGCCAGCACATTATGGGCAGCTTCCTACGAGCAGTACTTC.

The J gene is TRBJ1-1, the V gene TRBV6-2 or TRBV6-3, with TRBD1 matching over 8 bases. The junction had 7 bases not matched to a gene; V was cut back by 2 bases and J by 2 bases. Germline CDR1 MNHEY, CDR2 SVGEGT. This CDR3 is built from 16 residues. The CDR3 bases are TGTGCCAGCAGTTACCGGACAGGGAGGAGAAACACTGAAGCTTTCTTT. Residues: CASSYRTGRRNTEAFF.